This TCR beta chain originates from a study of control samples from healthy donors and cancer patients. To note about this clone: A junction boundary mismatches the germline segment, possibly from a read error.

Using immunoSEQ multiplex PCR, the repertoire was profiled, and TCRdb retains in-frame clones only, with some absent. The table shows 130,000 or so clones, with about 89% occurring only once. The sample was blood. The source is a man aged 60 to 69 in good health.

For the CDR3, the DNA is TGCGCCAGCAGTGAGTTGACTAGCCGCTCTTTC. Its translation is CASSELTSRSF. The gene calls are TRBV10-2 and TRBJ2-7; 7 bases agree with TRBD2. The CDR3 sequence is 11 residues long. The germline V gene encodes CDR1 WSHSY and CDR2 SAAADI.